These 6 T cell receptor beta chains came from one sample sequenced in a study of T cell repertoires in cytomegalovirus infection (dated by TCRdb to the late 2010s). The sample's treatment or condition label, in plain terms: in vitro stimulation with specific CMV peptide epitopes to enrich CMV-specific T cells. The reads were generated on an Illumina HiSeq 1500. The public reads were quality trimmed at Q25 with fastp and then assembled into clones with MiXCR by TCRdb, keeping productive beta chains. Each CDR3 protein appears once, grouped with its most common genes and DNA. Present in this sample are roughly 500,000 distinct CDR3 sequences, about 44% of which were seen just once. The ten largest clones take up about 41% of the sample. These receptors' antigens are unknown. Here the sequenced sample was cultured PBMCs, taken from culture after CMV antigen stimulation. Every receptor here comes from a human donor in good health (CMV status not recorded). Some clones in this sample may be carry-over from other donors' samples.

The rearrangement uses TRBV7-9 and TRBJ1-1; D remains ambiguous. Germline V CDR1 and CDR2: SEHNR, FQNEAQ (reference sequence). V lost 6 bases and J lost 1, with 6 bases in between. This CDR3 has 12 residues. In DNA form, the CDR3 reads TGTGCCAGCAGGGACGGGAACACTGAAGCTTTCTTT. It yields the protein CASRDGNTEAFF.

This clonotype was found a few times. The chain joins TRBV11-2 to TRBJ2-3; a weak D match, TRBD2 (6 bases). Trimming pared 5 bases from V and 3 bases from J, leaving 21 bases between. Germline lookup yields CDR1 SGHAT and CDR2 FQNNGV. The CDR3 is 17 residues long. CDR3: CASSRGGGSLLTDTQYF. DNA for the CDR3: TGTGCCAGCAGCCGTGGTGGGGGGTCTCTTCTGACAGATACGCAGTATTTT.

With regard to this clonotype: The junction differs from germline at one of its ends, possibly a read error. The V gene is TRBV3-1, the J gene TRBJ1-2, with D tentatively TRBD1 (5 bases). CDR1 and CDR2 from the germline V gene are LGHDT and YNNKEL (reference sequence). This CDR3 is 13 amino acids long. As DNA, the CDR3 is TGTGCCAGCAGCCAACCGGGACGGGAGGGCCGTTACTTC. Protein sequence: CASSQPGREGRYF. Supplemented by reference TRBV3-1 and TRBJ1-2, the full variable domain reads DTAVSQTPKYLVTQMGNDKSIKCEQNLGHDTMYWYKQDSKKFLKIMFSYNNKELIINETVPNRFSPKSPDKAHLNLHINSLELGDSAVYFCASSQPGREGRYFGSGTRLTVV.

The V call is TRBV5-4, the J call TRBJ2-7; perhaps TRBD1 as D (6 bases). The CDR3 is made up of 16 amino acids. V was shortened by 3 bases and J by 4 bases, with 20 bases between the two germline ends. Germline V gives CDR1 SGHNT, CDR2 YYREEE (reference sequence). CDR3 protein: CASSSGGGARGYEQYF. CDR3 nucleotides: TGTGCCAGCAGCTCGGGTGGAGGTGCCAGGGGTTACGAGCAGTACTTC. The whole variable domain, filled in from reference TRBV5-4 and TRBJ2-7, reads ETGVTQSPTHLIKTRGQQVTLRCSSQSGHNTVSWYQQALGQGPQFIFQYYREEENGRGNFPPRFSGLQFPNYSSELNVNALELDDSALYLCASSSGGGARGYEQYFGPGTRLTVT.

The chain couples TRBV18 to TRBJ2-2; the D is unclear. V lost 10 bases and J 2 bases, leaving 14 bases between the germline ends. Germline loops: CDR1 KGHSH, CDR2 LQKENI. This CDR3 is built from 14 residues. CDR3 nucleotides: TGTGCCACTAAGGACCAGCAAAACACCGGGGAGCTGTTTTTT. Translated: CATKDQQNTGELFF.

The chain is built from TRBV7-2 and TRBJ2-5; TRBD2 is a possible D gene (5 bases). Trimming cost V 5 bases and J 8 bases, with 15 bases left between them. This CDR3 is 13 amino acids long. The germline V gene has CDR1 SGHTA and CDR2 FQGNSA. The DNA for the CDR3 is TGTGCCAGCAGCCCTCGCGGGCGGACCACCCAGTACTTC. Translation gives CASSPRGRTTQYF.